One sample yielded the 18 T cell receptor beta chains listed below, sequenced in a study of shared clonotypes between healthy human individuals. CD45RO-negative, CCR7-positively selected cells formed the naive CD8 fraction, excluding terminally differentiated effector memory CD45RA+ cells. Using immunoSEQ multiplex PCR, the repertoire was profiled, and TCRdb retains in-frame clones only, with some absent. In the table there are approximately 2,000,000 clones, just over 90% of which are singletons. The sequencing input was naive CD8+ T cells from PBMCs. The receptors shown here come from a man aged 18 to 29 in good health. Some clones in this sample may be carry-over from other donors' samples.

Regarding this clone: The sample carries other DNA sequences with the same CDR3. The gene calls are TRBV4-3 and TRBJ1-4; 8 positions agree with TRBD1. V was clipped by 4 bases and J by 7 bases; unmatched bases: 8. This CDR3 is 15 amino acids long. Germline CDR1 and CDR2: LGHNA and YSLEER. This chain's CDR3 is CASSPSRGLGEKLFF. The DNA of the CDR3 is TGCGCCAGCAGCCCGAGCAGGGGGCTAGGTGAAAAACTGTTTTTT.

The chain employs TRBV19 and TRBJ1-1; D unresolved. Trimming removed 5 bases from V and 6 bases from J, with 16 bases in between. The CDR3 extends over 14 amino acids. The germline CDR1 and CDR2 sequences are LNHDA and SQIVND (reference sequence). This CDR3 is CASSLKGLGAEAFF. The CDR3 DNA is TGTGCCAGTAGTTTGAAGGGATTGGGAGCTGAAGCTTTCTTT.

The chain couples TRBV28 to TRBJ2-3; weak D call: TRBD2 (6 bases). Deletions cut 4 bases from V and 6 bases from J, with 20 bases between. Germline V gene lookup returns CDR1 MDHEN and CDR2 SYDVKM. The CDR3 spans 16 residues. Here the CDR3 DNA reads TGTGCCAGCAGTTGGCAAGGGCGGGGAGGTGGGGATACGCAGTATTTT. This gives the protein CASSWQGRGGGDTQYF.

To note about this clone: Other DNA variants within this sample encode the same CDR3. The rearrangement joins TRBV9 to TRBJ2-3, with TRBD2 matching over 12 bases. V dropped 3 bases and J dropped 1; count of bases not matched to a gene: 3. The CDR3 runs to 16 residues. Germline loops: CDR1 SGDLS, CDR2 YYNGEE. The CDR3 bases are TGTGCCAGCAGCGCTCGACTAGCGGGGGGCACAGATACGCAGTATTTT. It codes for CASSARLAGGTDTQYF.

The genes are TRBV19 and TRBJ1-5, with TRBD1 matching over 10 bases. This CDR3 contains 15 residues. Trimming cost V 6 bases and J 5 bases; bases outside gene matches: 7. Germline V gene data show CDR1 as LNHDA and CDR2 as SQIVND (reference sequence). In nucleotides, the CDR3 is TGTGCCAGTAGGCCCGTTGGGACAGGGGATCAGCCCCAGCATTTT. Its translation is CASRPVGTGDQPQHF.

This chain joins TRBV25-1 and TRBJ1-2; perhaps TRBD1 as D (6 bases). Germline CDR1 and CDR2: MGHDK and SYGVNS. The CDR3 spans 14 residues. The V end was cut by 8 bases, the J end by 4 bases, with 17 bases between. The CDR3, as DNA: TGTGCCAGCGGATCACAGGGAGGGGTCTATGGCTACACCTTC. It is translated as CASGSQGGVYGYTF.

The CDR3 bases are TGTGCCAGCAGTGACGGGGGCGACTCCTACAATGAGCAGTTCTTC. This sequence encodes CASSDGGDSYNEQFF. V is TRBV6-4 and J is TRBJ2-1; D may be TRBD1 (6 bases). Germline CDR1 MRHNA, CDR2 SNTAGT. CDR3 size: 15 residues. The germline V and J ends were trimmed by 2 bases and 0 bases, with 8 bases remaining between them.

CDR3 nucleotide sequence: TGTGCCAGCAGCCCACCAGTAGCGGGAGGTCTCACAGATACGCAGTATTTT. Its protein product is CASSPPVAGGLTDTQYF. V is TRBV7-9 and J is TRBJ2-3; 10 bases fit TRBD2. CDR1 SEHNR and CDR2 FQNEAQ come from the germline V gene (reference sequence). V shed 5 bases, J shed 2 bases, and the junction held 10 bases outside the gene matches. This CDR3 is built from 17 residues.

This rearrangement joins TRBV28 to TRBJ1-5, with D unclear. The ends were cut back, 3 bases at V and 2 bases at J, with 17 bases in the middle. The CDR3 totals 17 residues. Germline V lookup: CDR1 MDHEN, CDR2 SYDVKM. The CDR3 sequence: CASSLRGLRVGNQPQHF. The CDR3, as DNA: TGTGCCAGCAGTTTGAGAGGGCTTCGGGTCGGCAATCAGCCCCAGCATTTT.

The rearrangement links TRBV6-6 to TRBJ1-3; TRBD1 aligns across 8 bases. CDR1 and CDR2 (germline): MNHNY, SVGAGI (reference sequence). V gave up 0 bases and J gave up 4 bases; unmatched junction bases: 5. The CDR3 sequence is 16 residues long. CDR3 DNA: TGTGCCAGCAGTTACTCCAGGGGGCAAACCGGAAACACCATATATTTT. Its translation is CASSYSRGQTGNTIYF.

The genes are TRBV4-1 and TRBJ2-3, with D possibly matching TRBD1 (5 bases). CDR1 and CDR2 from the germline V gene are MGHRA and YSYEKL. The CDR3 covers 13 residues. Trimming pared 5 bases from V and 4 bases from J, leaving 10 bases between. The CDR3 DNA reads TGCGCCAGCAGCGGACAATTCGCAGATACGCAGTATTTT. Protein product: CASSGQFADTQYF.

The chain carries TRBV28 and TRBJ1-5; D gene unclear. CDR3 length: 14 residues. V shed 2 bases and J shed 7 bases, with 12 bases lying between them. The germline CDR1 and CDR2 sequences are MDHEN and SYDVKM. CDR3 sequence: CASSLGSVLQPQHF. The CDR3 coding sequence is TGTGCCAGCAGTTTAGGGTCCGTGTTGCAGCCCCAGCATTTT.

Details on this clone: Other DNA sequences in this sample translate to the same CDR3. This chain connects TRBV5-6 to TRBJ2-7, with D tentatively TRBD1 (5 bases). V lost 0 bases and J lost 0, with 7 bases in between. The CDR3 has 14 residues. Germline-derived CDR1 and CDR2 are SGHDT and YYEEEE. DNA for the CDR3: TGTGCCAGCAGCTTGGTAGGGGCCTCCTACGAGCAGTACTTC. The encoded protein is CASSLVGASYEQYF. Complete variable domain (other parts from reference TRBV5-6 and TRBJ2-7): DAGVTQSPTHLIKTRGQQVTLRCSPKSGHDTVSWYQQALGQGPQFIFQYYEEEERQRGNFPDRFSGHQFPNYSSELNVNALLLGDSALYLCASSLVGASYEQYFGPGTRLTVT.

V is TRBV4-1 and J is TRBJ2-7; D might be TRBD1 (6 bases). Looked up from germline, CDR1 is MGHRA and CDR2 is YSYEKL. V was shortened by 4 bases and J by 4 bases, with 14 bases between the two germline ends. The CDR3 runs to 14 residues. The CDR3 coding sequence is TGCGCCAGCAGCCTAAAGACAGGATGGTACGAGCAGTACTTC. Protein product: CASSLKTGWYEQYF.

The chain uses TRBV30 and TRBJ1-1; weak D call: TRBD1 (5 bases). V lost 0 bases, J lost 2 bases, and 7 bases lay in between. There are 13 residues in the CDR3. The germline gives CDR1 GTSNPN, CDR2 SVGIG (reference sequence). The CDR3 loop reads CAWSVQDNTEAFF. CDR3 bases: TGTGCCTGGAGTGTACAGGATAACACTGAAGCTTTCTTT.

The V call is TRBV5-1, the J call TRBJ2-1; D is undetermined. V gave up 1 base and J gave up 9 bases, with 11 bases separating them. CDR3 length: 13 amino acids. The V gene's germline CDR1 is SGHRS and CDR2 YFSETQ. As DNA, the CDR3 is TGCGCCAGCAGCTTGATGTACGGGTCTGAGCAGTTCTTC. Translation gives CASSLMYGSEQFF.

The CDR3 reads CASSLVSGGDEKLFF. The CDR3 DNA reads as TGTGCCAGCAGCTTGGTTTCCGGAGGGGATGAAAAACTGTTTTTT. The gene calls are TRBV7-9 and TRBJ1-4, with D possibly matching TRBD1 (5 bases). The length of the CDR3 is 15 residues. V lost 3 bases to trimming and J lost 6 bases, with 14 bases between them. Looked up from germline, CDR1 is SEHNR and CDR2 is FQNEAQ (reference sequence).

This clone was counted a single time. The chain is built from TRBV25-1 and TRBJ2-1; 7 bases are a match to TRBD2. V trimming: 8 bases; J trimming: 1 base; junction bases outside the gene matches: 8. Per germline, CDR1 MGHDK and CDR2 SYGVNS. This CDR3 is built from 15 residues. The CDR3 sequence: CASDLGGSSYNEQFF. CDR3 coding DNA: TGTGCCAGCGACTTGGGGGGGTCTTCCTACAATGAGCAGTTCTTC.